One and the same sample provided the 18 T cell receptor beta chains below, sequenced in a study of blood T cells in healthy people across ages. Primers used in a second PCR of roughly 7 to 12 cycles were a sample-barcoded 5' primer and a J-beta primer mix. TCRdb analysed the 5' RACE reads with MiXCR anew, one entry per CDR3 protein. The sample has 1,800,000 or so distinct CDR3 sequences; roughly two fifths are singletons. The sequencing sample was made of blood. These receptor sequences come from a human donor in good health.

For this clonotype: Sequence at one end of the junction differs from germline and may be a read error. This chain connects TRBV18 to TRBJ1-5; D gene uncertain. The germline V gene encodes CDR1 KGHSH and CDR2 LQKENI. This CDR3 is built from 11 residues. The CDR3 sequence: CAGSPDQPQHF. CDR3 nucleotide sequence: TGTGCCGGCTCACCAGATCAGCCCCAGCATTTT.

This clonotype was counted once. J is TRBJ1-5 and V is TRBV20-1; 9 nucleotides align to TRBD1. V was clipped by 3 bases and J by 5 bases; unmatched bases: 8. CDR1 is DFQATT, CDR2 SNEGSKA, per germline (reference sequence). The CDR3 is 15 residues long. CDR3 DNA: TGCAGTGCTAGGGCCACAGGGGGCGCGTATCAGCCCCAGCATTTT. Translating it yields CSARATGGAYQPQHF.

This chain joins TRBV6-2 or TRBV6-3 and TRBJ2-5, with 7 bases aligning to TRBD1. CDR3 length: 11 residues. Germline CDR1 reads MNHEY; CDR2 reads SVGEGT. V shed 8 bases, J shed 4 bases, and the junction held 1 base outside the gene matches. CDR3 protein: CASGTVETQYF. The CDR3 nucleotides are TGTGCCAGCGGGACAGTAGAGACCCAGTACTTC.

This clonotype was picked up a small number of times. The chain uses TRBV9 and TRBJ2-1, with unresolved D. CDR3 length: 13 residues. CDR1 SGDLS and CDR2 YYNGEE come from the germline V gene. Trimming took 0 bases from V and 8 from J, leaving 9 bases between them. The CDR3 DNA reads TGTGCCAGCAGCGTAGGGGGATTCGATGAGCAGTTCTTC. Translation: CASSVGGFDEQFF.

This clonotype has a single count. The chain links TRBV4-1 to TRBJ1-2, with D possibly matching TRBD1 (5 bases). The CDR3 contains 16 residues. Trimming removed 3 bases from V and 4 bases from J, with 18 bases in between. The V gene's germline CDR1 is MGHRA and CDR2 YSYEKL. CDR3 nucleotide sequence: TGCGCCAGCAGCCAGGATCCTTCGGGACGTACCTATGGCTACACCTTC. The encoded protein is CASSQDPSGRTYGYTF.

The chain uses TRBV7-2 and TRBJ2-7; TRBD1 or TRBD2 may be the D gene (5 bases each). Trimming stripped 2 bases from V and 6 bases from J, with 17 bases between. Germline CDR1 SGHTA, CDR2 FQGNSA. The CDR3 runs 15 residues. CDR3 bases: TGTGCCAGCAGCTTATATCTCCGGGACGCCCCCGAGCAGTACTTC. As protein: CASSLYLRDAPEQYF.

The chain carries TRBV6-6 and TRBJ2-5, with 14 bases aligning to TRBD2. Germline assignment: CDR1 MNHNY and CDR2 SVGAGI (reference sequence). This CDR3 has 15 residues. V lost 6 bases, J lost 4 bases, and 4 bases stayed unmatched. CDR3 coding DNA: TGTGCCAGCAGAAGACTAGCGGGGGGGACAGAGACCCAGTACTTC. This sequence encodes CASRRLAGGTETQYF.

V gene TRBV11-1 combines with J gene TRBJ2-1; 9 bases are a match to TRBD1. After removal of 4 bases from V and 8 bases from J, the junction contained 18 bases not matched to a gene. Germline-derived CDR1 and CDR2 are SGHAT and FQDESV (reference sequence). The CDR3 is made up of 18 amino acids. The CDR3 nucleotides read TGTGCCAGCAGCTCAACCCACCTTAGGACAGGGGTTAAGGATGAGCAGTTCTTC. This gives the protein CASSSTHLRTGVKDEQFF. Complete variable domain (other parts from reference TRBV11-1 and TRBJ2-1): EAEVAQSPRYKITEKSQAVAFWCDPISGHATLYWYRQILGQGPELLVQFQDESVVDDSQLPKDRFSAERLKGVDSTLKIQPAELGDSAMYLCASSSTHLRTGVKDEQFFGPGTRLTVL.

The chain has TRBV7-6 and TRBJ2-1; no reliable D call. Trimming shortened V by 0 bases and J by 11 bases, and 8 bases separated the two germline ends. The CDR3 extends over 12 amino acids. Germline assignment: CDR1 SGHVS and CDR2 FNYEAQ. In DNA form, the CDR3 reads TGTGCCAGCAGCTTAGCGACCGGCCAGCAGTTCTTC. Amino acid sequence: CASSLATGQQFF.

With respect to this clonotype: A much larger clone differs from this one at a single base, so this may be a read error. J is TRBJ2-7 and V is TRBV9; D might be TRBD1 or TRBD2, each matching 6 bases. V was shortened by 0 bases and J by 7 bases, with 11 bases between the two germline ends. Per the germline V gene, CDR1 is SGDLS and CDR2 is YYNGEE. This CDR3 contains 13 residues. The CDR3 nucleotides read TGTGCCAGCAGCGTAGTAGGGGGAGGAGAGCAGTACTTC. As protein: CASSVVGGGEQYF.

The V call is TRBV5-1, the J call TRBJ1-2; no reliable D call. Germline lookup yields CDR1 SGHRS and CDR2 YFSETQ. The length of the CDR3 is 13 residues. V was cut by 4 bases and J by 10 bases, with 17 bases left in between. Written as DNA, the CDR3 is TGCGCCAGCAGCCCGGACGAAGGGAGGCTCTACACCTTC. This encodes CASSPDEGRLYTF.

This clonotype showed up many times. The chain links TRBV7-9 to TRBJ2-3; 10 bases fit TRBD2. V dropped 5 bases and J dropped 2; count of bases not matched to a gene: 4. This CDR3 is built from 15 residues. The germline CDR1 and CDR2 sequences are SEHNR and FQNEAQ (reference sequence). CDR3 DNA: TGTGCCAGCAGCGTCCTAGCGGGGGTCACAGATACGCAGTATTTT. Its translation is CASSVLAGVTDTQYF.

This rearrangement joins TRBV9 to TRBJ2-1, with D perhaps matching TRBD2 (5 bases). Germline V CDR1 and CDR2: SGDLS, YYNGEE. This CDR3 region has 14 residues. V gave up 3 bases and J gave up 5 bases, with 12 bases separating them. The CDR3 is CASSDTRGDNEQFF. CDR3 nucleotide sequence: TGTGCCAGCAGCGATACTCGGGGTGACAATGAGCAGTTCTTC.

This clonotype was counted a few times. The chain joins TRBV2 to TRBJ1-6, with 7 positions matching TRBD1. The junction had 5 bases not matched to a gene; V was cut back by 7 bases and J by 2 bases. Germline CDR1 SNHLY, CDR2 FYNNEI. The CDR3 sequence is 15 residues long. CDR3 loop: CASKLQGTYNSPLHF. The CDR3 DNA reads as TGTGCCAGCAAGCTACAGGGGACCTATAATTCACCCCTCCACTTT.

This clonotype has more than one count but fewer than ten. J is TRBJ2-5 and V is TRBV2; D call uncertain. The V end lost 8 bases, the J end lost 5 bases, and 12 bases lay between the germline ends. The CDR3 loop spans 12 amino acids. The germline CDR1 and CDR2 sequences are SNHLY and FYNNEI. The CDR3 coding sequence is TGTGCCAGCTCTGTAGGAAAGGAGACCCAGTACTTC. As protein: CASSVGKETQYF.

The sample holds a few counts of this clonotype. The chain recombines TRBV5-1 with TRBJ1-2; 8 bases fit TRBD1. Unmatched junction bases numbered 6, after V lost 2 bases and J lost 3 bases. The CDR3 spans 15 residues. In germline, CDR1 is SGHRS, CDR2 YFSETQ. The CDR3 sequence: CASSFRTGSDYGYTF. DNA for the CDR3: TGCGCCAGCAGCTTCAGGACAGGGAGTGACTATGGCTACACCTTC.

This chain links TRBV6-6 with TRBJ2-1; 12 nucleotides agree with TRBD2. The CDR3 is 16 amino acids. Losses at the gene ends were 4 bases for V and 9 bases for J; bases not matched to a gene: 10. In germline, CDR1 is MNHNY, CDR2 SVGAGI (reference sequence). CDR3: CASSFRSSGGAGEQFF. Written as DNA, the CDR3 is TGTGCCAGCAGTTTTCGATCTAGCGGGGGGGCCGGTGAGCAGTTCTTC.

This clonotype was seen a handful of times. The V call is TRBV9, the J call TRBJ1-1; 7 bases fit TRBD1. The J segment lost 3 bases and the V segment lost 2 bases, leaving 7 bases of the junction unmatched. Germline V gene lookup returns CDR1 SGDLS and CDR2 YYNGEE. CDR3 length: 15 residues. This chain's CDR3 is CASSVIQGKDTEAFF. CDR3 DNA: TGTGCCAGCAGCGTGATACAGGGGAAGGACACTGAAGCTTTCTTT.